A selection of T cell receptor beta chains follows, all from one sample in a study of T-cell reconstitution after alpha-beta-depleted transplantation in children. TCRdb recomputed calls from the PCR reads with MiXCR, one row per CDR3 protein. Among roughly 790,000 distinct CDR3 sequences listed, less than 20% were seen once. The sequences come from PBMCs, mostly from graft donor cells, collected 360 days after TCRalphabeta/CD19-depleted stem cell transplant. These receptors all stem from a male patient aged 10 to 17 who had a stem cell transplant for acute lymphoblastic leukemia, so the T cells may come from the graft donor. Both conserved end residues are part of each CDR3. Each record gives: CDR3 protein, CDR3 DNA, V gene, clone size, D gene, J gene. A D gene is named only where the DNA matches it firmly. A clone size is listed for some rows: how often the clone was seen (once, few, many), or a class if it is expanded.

CDR3: CSVQVGAADTQYF
DNA: TGCAGCGTTCAGGTGGGAGCTGCAGATACGCAGTATTTT
V: TRBV29-1
size: many
D: -
J: TRBJ2-3

CDR3: CASSYRETQPQHF
DNA: TGTGCCAGCAGTTACAGGGAAACTCAGCCCCAGCATTTT
V: TRBV6-5
size: -
D: -
J: TRBJ1-5

CDR3: CASSPQGAMVSFF
DNA: TGCGCCAGCAGCCCGCAGGGGGCGATGGTATCTTTCTTT
V: TRBV5-1
size: few
D: TRBD1
J: TRBJ1-1

CDR3: CASSHDSQEQYF
DNA: TGTGCCAGCAGCCACGACAGTCAGGAGCAGTACTTC
V: TRBV6-2/TRBV6-3
size: -
D: -
J: TRBJ2-7

CDR3: CASTIRLTYEQFF
DNA: TGTGCCAGCACCATAAGGCTCACCTATGAGCAGTTCTTC
V: TRBV28
size: -
D: -
J: TRBJ2-1

CDR3: CASMSLRIEKLFF
DNA: TGTGCCAGTATGTCTTTACGGATCGAAAAACTGTTTTTT
V: TRBV19
size: -
D: -
J: TRBJ1-4

CDR3: CASSDGGPKNIQYF
DNA: TGCGCCAGCAGTGACGGAGGGCCCAAAAACATTCAGTACTTC
V: TRBV10-1
size: -
D: -
J: TRBJ2-4

CDR3: CSVEGATMQSSSYNEQFF
DNA: TGCAGCGTTGAGGGGGCTACTATGCAATCCAGCTCCTACAATGAGCAGTTCTTC
V: TRBV29-1
size: many
D: -
J: TRBJ2-1

CDR3: CSATRQGPTGEQYF
DNA: TGCAGTGCCACTCGACAGGGCCCTACGGGGGAGCAGTACTTC
V: TRBV20-1
size: -
D: TRBD1
J: TRBJ2-7

CDR3: CASSSTGGFYNEQFF
DNA: TGTGCCAGCAGCTCAACAGGGGGCTTCTACAATGAGCAGTTCTTC
V: TRBV12-3/TRBV12-4
size: many
D: TRBD1
J: TRBJ2-1

CDR3: CSVRSGLAGATGELFF
DNA: TGCAGCGTTAGATCGGGACTAGCGGGAGCCACCGGGGAGCTGTTTTTT
V: TRBV29-1
size: -
D: TRBD2
J: TRBJ2-2

CDR3: CASSLSTGYYEQYF
DNA: TGTGCCAGCAGTTTATCGACAGGGTATTACGAGCAGTACTTC
V: TRBV27
size: -
D: TRBD1
J: TRBJ2-7

CDR3: CASSSLGGFTSGNTIYF
DNA: TGTGCCAGCAGCTCCCTCGGTGGGTTTACCTCTGGAAACACCATATATTTT
V: TRBV7-9
size: -
D: -
J: TRBJ1-3

CDR3: CASSRQGALTGELFF
DNA: TGCGCCAGCAGCCGACAGGGGGCCCTGACCGGGGAGCTGTTTTTT
V: TRBV4-1
size: -
D: TRBD1
J: TRBJ2-2

CDR3: CASSQVYRSGNTIYF
DNA: TGTGCCAGCAGCCAAGTGTACAGATCTGGAAACACCATATATTTT
V: TRBV3-1
size: -
D: -
J: TRBJ1-3

CDR3: CASSSRTDYGYTF
DNA: TGTGCCAGCAGTTCCCGGACGGACTATGGCTACACCTTC
V: TRBV27
size: -
D: -
J: TRBJ1-2

CDR3: CASSPGQVNTEAFF
DNA: TGCGCCAGCAGCCCCGGACAGGTGAACACTGAAGCTTTCTTT
V: TRBV5-1
size: many
D: TRBD1
J: TRBJ1-1

CDR3: CARSNSGDHYNEQFF
DNA: TGTGCCAGATCAAATAGCGGGGACCACTACAATGAGCAGTTCTTC
V: TRBV2
size: -
D: TRBD2
J: TRBJ2-1

CDR3: CASRALAGGEYTQYF
DNA: TGTGCCAGCAGAGCACTAGCGGGAGGGGAGTATACGCAGTATTTT
V: TRBV6-4
size: -
D: TRBD2
J: TRBJ2-3

CDR3: CASSSNQTWTQYF
DNA: TGTGCCAGCAGTTCGAACCAGACCTGGACCCAGTACTTC
V: TRBV6-9
size: -
D: -
J: TRBJ2-5

CDR3: CASSQWTGQETQYF
DNA: TGTGCCAGCAGTCAATGGACAGGACAAGAGACCCAGTACTTC
V: TRBV25-1
size: many
D: TRBD1
J: TRBJ2-5

CDR3: CASSLVGLAGGLYNEQFF
DNA: TGTGCCAGCAGCTTAGTCGGCCTAGCGGGAGGACTCTACAATGAGCAGTTCTTC
V: TRBV7-3
size: many
D: TRBD2
J: TRBJ2-1

CDR3: CASSPGTGEIAKNIQYF
DNA: TGTGCCAGCAGTCCCGGGACAGGAGAAATAGCCAAAAACATTCAGTACTTC
V: TRBV11-2
size: once
D: TRBD1
J: TRBJ2-4

CDR3: CASTTGRTYNEQFF
DNA: TGTGCCAGCACTACCGGGAGAACCTACAATGAGCAGTTCTTC
V: TRBV28
size: -
D: -
J: TRBJ2-1

CDR3: CASSYPLVETNEKLFF
DNA: TGTGCCAGCAGTTACCCCTTGGTGGAAACTAATGAAAAACTGTTTTTT
V: TRBV6-5
size: -
D: -
J: TRBJ1-4

CDR3: CASSFWGDTQYF
DNA: TGTGCCAGCAGTTTCTGGGGCGATACGCAGTATTTT
V: TRBV27
size: -
D: -
J: TRBJ2-3

CDR3: CASSELMNTEAFF
DNA: TGCGCCAGCAGCGAGCTAATGAACACTGAAGCTTTCTTT
V: TRBV5-1
size: -
D: -
J: TRBJ1-1

CDR3: CASSHRTSGRATDTQYF
DNA: TGTGCCAGCAGCCACCGGACTAGCGGGAGGGCCACAGATACGCAGTATTTT
V: TRBV7-6
size: -
D: TRBD2
J: TRBJ2-3

CDR3: CASSGGKAPIYNEQFF
DNA: TGTGCCAGCAGCGGCGGAAAGGCCCCCATTTACAATGAGCAGTTCTTC
V: TRBV11-2
size: -
D: -
J: TRBJ2-1

CDR3: CASSPIFYNEQFF
DNA: TGTGCCAGCTCACCCATCTTCTACAATGAGCAGTTCTTC
V: TRBV18
size: few
D: -
J: TRBJ2-1

CDR3: CASRSRQGAGELFF
DNA: TGCGCCAGCAGGTCGCGACAGGGGGCCGGGGAGCTGTTTTTT
V: TRBV5-1
size: -
D: TRBD1
J: TRBJ2-2

CDR3: CSARDWTGANYGYTF
DNA: TGCAGTGCTAGAGATTGGACAGGGGCGAACTATGGCTACACCTTC
V: TRBV20-1
size: -
D: TRBD1
J: TRBJ1-2

CDR3: CASSSEKKREGPVYNEQFF
DNA: TGTGCCAGCAGCTCCGAAAAAAAGCGGGAGGGCCCGGTTTACAATGAGCAGTTCTTC
V: TRBV11-1
size: -
D: TRBD2
J: TRBJ2-1

CDR3: CASCLIGLAGAPDTQYF
DNA: TGTGCCAGCTGCTTAATAGGACTAGCGGGAGCCCCAGATACGCAGTATTTT
V: TRBV7-3
size: once
D: TRBD2
J: TRBJ2-3

CDR3: CSEWGKRTIGNQPQHF
DNA: TGCAGCGAGTGGGGGAAACGCACGATCGGCAATCAGCCCCAGCATTTT
V: TRBV29-1
size: -
D: -
J: TRBJ1-5

CDR3: CASSVGYTGELFF
DNA: TGCGCCAGCAGTGTTGGCTACACCGGGGAGCTGTTTTTT
V: TRBV10-2
size: many
D: -
J: TRBJ2-2

CDR3: CASSLGLLGQVRTEAFF
DNA: TGCGCCAGCAGCCTCGGCCTCCTGGGACAGGTTCGCACTGAAGCTTTCTTT
V: TRBV5-1
size: many
D: TRBD1
J: TRBJ1-1

CDR3: CASSYPGDRRGGSSYNEQFF
DNA: TGTGCCAGCAGTTACCCCGGTGACAGGAGGGGCGGTAGCTCCTACAATGAGCAGTTCTTC
V: TRBV6-2/TRBV6-3
size: -
D: -
J: TRBJ2-1

CDR3: CASSLSGLDGDTQYF
DNA: TGTGCCAGCAGCTTATCGGGGCTCGACGGGGATACGCAGTATTTT
V: TRBV7-6
size: few
D: -
J: TRBJ2-3

CDR3: CASVEKALAGVYNEQFF
DNA: TGTGCCAGCGTGGAGAAGGCTCTAGCGGGGGTCTACAATGAGCAGTTCTTC
V: TRBV2
size: -
D: TRBD2
J: TRBJ2-1